The 19 T cell receptor beta chains below were found in one sample sequenced in a study of blood T cells in healthy people across ages. For the second PCR, which ran for about 7 to 11 cycles, a sample-barcoded 5' primer and a J-beta primer mix were used. TCRdb re-analysed the 5' RACE reads in MiXCR, keeping a single row per CDR3 protein. Of around 870,000 distinct CDR3 sequences in the sample, roughly 26% were seen once. Input material: blood. The receptors stem from an elderly woman in good health.

This clonotype has ten or more counts. The rearrangement links TRBV7-9 to TRBJ2-1, with D unclear. With 1 base removed from V and 0 bases from J, the gap between germline ends came to 16 bases. The germline V gene has CDR1 SEHNR and CDR2 FQNEAQ (reference sequence). The CDR3 totals 18 residues. The CDR3 spells CASSLENRLLSSYNEQFF. The CDR3 DNA is TGTGCCAGCAGCTTAGAAAATCGTCTCTTGAGCTCCTACAATGAGCAGTTCTTC.

This clonotype has only a few counts. A read error is possible here, since a much larger clone lies one base away. V and J are TRBV2 and TRBJ2-4, with D perhaps matching TRBD2 (5 bases). Germline CDR1 and CDR2: SNHLY and FYNNEI. The CDR3 sequence is 14 residues long. CDR3 protein: CSSSGSGAKNIQYF. The DNA of the CDR3 is TGTTCCAGCAGTGGTTCGGGGGCCAAAAACATTCAGTACTTC.

This clonotype came up many times. The V and J genes are TRBV20-1 and TRBJ2-7; the match to TRBD2 covers 15 bases. The CDR3 has 16 amino acids. J lost 3 bases, V lost 5 bases, and 8 bases had no gene match. Germline assignment: CDR1 DFQATT and CDR2 SNEGSKA (reference sequence). The CDR3 nucleotides are TGCAGTGCTGGGAGGGGACTAGCGGGGGGCAACTACGAGCAGTACTTC. Amino acids: CSAGRGLAGGNYEQYF.

This clonotype was recorded at least ten times. This chain connects TRBV5-1 to TRBJ2-1; 11 bases line up with TRBD1. This CDR3 is built from 16 residues. The V gene end was trimmed by 0 bases and the J gene end by 3 bases; junction bases not matched to a gene: 2. Germline values: CDR1 SGHRS, CDR2 YFSETQ. This CDR3 reads CASSLDGTGGYNEQFF. The CDR3 bases are TGCGCCAGCAGCTTGGACGGGACAGGGGGCTACAATGAGCAGTTCTTC.

This clonotype has only a few counts. The V gene is TRBV20-1, the J gene TRBJ1-2; 7 nucleotides match TRBD1. J gave up 9 bases and V 6 bases, and 10 bases lay outside the gene matches. Germline V gene lookup returns CDR1 DFQATT and CDR2 SNEGSKA (reference sequence). This CDR3 has 12 residues. CDR3 loop: CSASVQGSRYTF. The CDR3 DNA sequence: TGCAGTGCCTCGGTACAGGGGTCGCGCTACACCTTC.

As concerns this clonotype: Just one base apart from a much larger clone, this may be a read error. The chain has TRBV20-1 and TRBJ2-2; a possible D gene is TRBD2 (6 bases). The CDR3 is 11 amino acids. CDR1 DFQATT and CDR2 SNEGSKA come from the germline V gene (reference sequence). For the CDR3, the DNA is TGCAGTGCTAGAGACGGCGGGGAGCGGTTTTTT. It codes for CSARDGGERFF.

V usage is TRBV29-1 and J usage is TRBJ1-2; 8 bases are a match to TRBD1. The junction had 2 bases not matched to a gene; V was cut back by 8 bases and J by 3 bases. The germline gives CDR1 SQVTM, CDR2 ANQGSEA. The CDR3 is 11 residues long. CDR3 coding DNA: TGCAGCTCGGACAGGGACTATGGCTACACCTTC. This gives the protein CSSDRDYGYTF.

This clonotype has a handful of counts. J is TRBJ2-3 and V is TRBV2; D not certain. Trimming cost V 5 bases and J 0 bases, with 15 bases left between them. Germline V gene sequence: CDR1 SNHLY, CDR2 FYNNEI. The CDR3 extends over 16 amino acids. The CDR3 spells CASSITEIPSTDTQYF. CDR3 in DNA: TGTGCCAGCAGTATTACAGAGATACCTAGCACAGATACGCAGTATTTT.

This clonotype has ten or more counts. This chain connects TRBV5-1 to TRBJ1-1; 8 positions match TRBD1. The V and J ends lost 4 bases and 4 bases, in that order; junction bases with no gene match: 9. CDR3 size: 15 residues. The germline CDR1 and CDR2 sequences are SGHRS and YFSETQ. CDR3 sequence: CASSRQGSLGTEAFF. The CDR3 DNA reads as TGCGCCAGCAGCCGACAGGGGAGTTTAGGCACTGAAGCTTTCTTT.

Concerning this clonotype itself: A read error is possible here, since a much larger clone lies one base away. The V call is TRBV24-1, the J call TRBJ1-2; D ambiguous. The ends were cut back, 4 bases at V and 10 bases at J, with 9 bases in the middle. The CDR3 loop spans 11 amino acids. CDR1 is KGHDR, CDR2 SFDVKD, per germline. The CDR3 protein is CATSDLDDYTF. The CDR3 DNA reads TGTGCCACCAGTGACCTGGATGACTACACCTTC.

Remarks on this clonotype: No conserved phenylalanine or tryptophan is present at the end of the CDR3, so a read error is the likely explanation. It is unclear where the CDR3 begins or ends on the DNA, so no DNA is shown, and the CDR3 is as TCRdb lists it. The chain is built from TRBV5-1 and TRBJ2-5; TRBD1 reflects the table's D call only, with no check against the DNA. Germline CDR1 reads SGHRS; CDR2 reads YFSETQ. The CDR3 numbers 16 amino acids, ends counted. The CDR3 protein is CASSLEGQPTGYTFGS.

On this clonotype: A much larger clone sits a single nucleotide away, making a read error possible. V gene TRBV2 combines with J gene TRBJ2-3; TRBD2 aligns across 12 bases. The CDR3 runs 17 residues. Looked up from germline, CDR1 is SNHLY and CDR2 is FYNNEI. V gave up 6 bases and J gave up 2 bases; unmatched junction bases: 9. In nucleotides, the CDR3 is TGTGCCAGCAGCCGTGGACTAGCGGGGATGCACACAGATACGCAGTATTTT. Translation: CASSRGLAGMHTDTQYF.

This clonotype was recorded many times. The J gene is TRBJ1-6, the V gene TRBV29-1; D is perhaps TRBD1 (6 bases). CDR3 length: 19 amino acids. Trimming shortened V by 3 bases and J by 0 bases, and 21 bases separated the two germline ends. CDR1 is SQVTM, CDR2 ANQGSEA, per germline. In DNA, the CDR3 is TGCAGCGTTGAGCTCACAGGGCCCCCTCCCAACTCCTATAATTCACCCCTCCACTTT. It encodes CSVELTGPPPNSYNSPLHF.

J is TRBJ2-7 and V is TRBV20-1; D is uncertain. Between the trimmed V and J ends, which lost 3 bases and 5 bases, there was a span of 11 bases. Germline V lookup: CDR1 DFQATT, CDR2 SNEGSKA (reference sequence). This CDR3 region has 12 residues. DNA for the CDR3: TGCAGTGCTAGGTACCTTCAGAACGAGCAGTACTTC. This gives the protein CSARYLQNEQYF.

V gene TRBV5-1 combines with J gene TRBJ2-1, with D tentatively TRBD2 (6 bases). The DNA matches TRBJ2-7 better at its end, which makes the J call doubtful. CDR1 and CDR2 (germline): SGHRS, YFSETQ. CDR3 length: 15 amino acids. The CDR3 DNA reads TGCGCCAGCAGCTTGGTCGCGGGGCCCTACAATGAGCAGTACTTC. Translated: CASSLVAGPYNEQYF.

This sequence joins TRBV2 and TRBJ1-2, with D possibly TRBD1 on 6 matching bases. V gave up 6 bases and J gave up 0 bases, with 11 bases separating them. The V gene's germline CDR1 is SNHLY and CDR2 FYNNEI. The CDR3 totals 14 residues. In DNA form, the CDR3 reads TGTGCCAGCAGGGGGACATCGGCTAACTATGGCTACACCTTC. Its translation is CASRGTSANYGYTF.

The chain joins TRBV5-1 to TRBJ1-6, with a weak D call TRBD1 (6 bases). V was clipped by 0 bases and J by 10 bases, with 14 bases between them. The CDR3 is 15 amino acids. Germline V CDR1 and CDR2: SGHRS, YFSETQ. The CDR3 DNA reads as TGCGCCAGCAGCTTGGGAGCGGAGGGGGGATCACCCCTCCACTTT. It specifies CASSLGAEGGSPLHF.

About this clonotype: One junction end does not reproduce the germline sequence, and a read error may be involved. The chain links TRBV10-3 to TRBJ2-3; 8 bases line up with TRBD2. The germline V gene encodes CDR1 ENHRY and CDR2 SYGVKD. CDR3 length: 14 residues. The CDR3 protein is CAISPAGEVDTQYF. The CDR3, as DNA: TGCGCCATCAGTCCAGCGGGGGAGGTAGATACGCAGTATTTT.

Notes on this clonotype: A much larger clonotype is one base distant, so this may be a read error. The chain is built from TRBV6-1 and TRBJ2-3, with TRBD1 identical over 7 bases. This CDR3 is built from 16 residues. Losses at the gene ends were 1 base for V and 1 base for J; bases not matched to a gene: 5. Germline V gene sequence: CDR1 MNHNS, CDR2 SASEGT. CDR3 sequence reads: CASSEGTGAGTDTQYF. The CDR3 nucleotides are TGTGCCAGCAGTGAAGGAACAGGGGCGGGCACAGATACGCAGTATTTT.